These 26 T cell receptor beta chains came from one sample sequenced in a study of low-dose radiotherapy and immunotherapy resistance in tumors. The PCR that amplified TCRs ran for 20 cycles, relying on a constant-region primer and a V-primer adapter. Each CDR3 protein is one row after TCRdb ran MiXCR on the reads. The repertoire holds about 47,000 distinct CDR3 sequences, with about 12% as singletons. The time point denotes: before trial treatment. The source was PBMCs, collected before treatment. These TCRs come from a female donor with ovarian cancer.

There are many counts of this clonotype. The J gene is TRBJ2-5, the V gene TRBV28; the match to TRBD1 covers 8 bases. The junction had 7 bases not matched to a gene; V was cut back by 5 bases and J by 2 bases. In germline, CDR1 is MDHEN, CDR2 SYDVKM. The CDR3 consists of 15 residues. The DNA of the CDR3 is TGTGCCAGCAGTCCCCTAGGACAGGGACAAGAGACCCAGTACTTC. This codes for CASSPLGQGQETQYF.

This clonotype was seen many times. J is TRBJ2-5 and V is TRBV28; 9 bases line up with TRBD1. J lost 3 bases, V lost 10 bases, and 15 bases had no gene match. The germline gives CDR1 MDHEN, CDR2 SYDVKM. This CDR3 region has 16 residues. DNA of the CDR3: TGTGCCATCGCCCGATGGACAGGGGAAGGTGAAGAGACCCAGTACTTC. Its translation: CAIARWTGEGEETQYF.

Details on this clonotype: This may be a read error, as it is one base from a much larger clone. This chain links TRBV19 with TRBJ2-1, with 9 bases that match TRBD2. The J call may be mistaken, given a closer DNA end match to TRBJ2-7. CDR3 size: 16 residues. Per the germline V gene, CDR1 is LNHDA and CDR2 is SQIVND (reference sequence). CDR3 sequence reads: CASSLSGAGGSYEQYF. DNA of the CDR3: TGTGCCAGTAGTCTGTCCGGAGCGGGGGGTAGCTATGAGCAGTACTTC.

Written as DNA, the CDR3 is TGTGCCAGCAGTGTTAACAGGGGGAACACTGAAGCTTTCTTT. Its translation: CASSVNRGNTEAFF. This sequence joins TRBV25-1 and TRBJ1-1; TRBD1 matches 7 bases. This CDR3 spans 14 amino acids. Germline assignment: CDR1 MGHDK and CDR2 SYGVNS. V dropped 4 bases and J dropped 1; count of bases not matched to a gene: 3.

This clonotype was detected a few times. The V and J genes are TRBV28 and TRBJ2-7; TRBD1 or TRBD2 may be the D gene (5 bases each). From germline, CDR1 is MDHEN and CDR2 SYDVKM. This CDR3 region has 15 residues. Trimming pared 5 bases from V and 2 bases from J, leaving 16 bases between. The CDR3 nucleotides read TGTGCCAGCAGTACGTTCACCGGGGCCCCCTACGAGCAGTACTTC. The encoded protein is CASSTFTGAPYEQYF.

At least ten counts were recorded for this clonotype. This chain connects TRBV7-9 to TRBJ2-3, with 11 nucleotides matching TRBD2. Germline CDR1 SEHNR, CDR2 FQNEAQ (reference sequence). The CDR3 runs 18 residues. Losses at the gene ends were 3 bases for V and 7 bases for J; bases not matched to a gene: 15. Here the CDR3 reads CASSLSTSGDRDPNTQYF. The CDR3 DNA is TGTGCCAGCAGCTTGTCGACTAGCGGGGACCGTGACCCGAATACGCAGTATTTT.

Ten or more counts support this clonotype. The chain carries TRBV11-2 and TRBJ2-6; D unclear. Between the trimmed V and J ends, which lost 3 bases and 9 bases, there was a span of 12 bases. CDR3 length: 14 residues. Germline loops: CDR1 SGHAT, CDR2 FQNNGV. The CDR3 coding sequence is TGTGCCAGCAGCTTTCCCGGTATCCGCAACGTCCTGACTTTC. Residues: CASSFPGIRNVLTF.

The table lists this clonotype with many counts. CDR3 in amino acids: CASSERGGHQPQHF. The CDR3 nucleotides read TGTGCCAGCAGTGAAAGGGGTGGGCATCAGCCCCAGCATTTT. The gene calls are TRBV6-1 and TRBJ1-5; D is possibly TRBD1 (5 bases). The CDR3 has 14 residues. The germline V gene has CDR1 MNHNS and CDR2 SASEGT. The V end lost 2 bases, the J end lost 5 bases, and 10 bases lay between the germline ends.

This clonotype has ten or more counts. This chain connects TRBV7-9 to TRBJ1-1; D might be TRBD1 (5 bases). The germline V gene has CDR1 SEHNR and CDR2 FQNEAQ (reference sequence). Deletions cut 5 bases from V and 3 bases from J, with 16 bases between. This CDR3 is 15 amino acids long. CDR3 amino acids: CASSLGWGSDTEAFF. The CDR3 nucleotides read TGTGCCAGCAGCCTAGGTTGGGGGAGTGACACTGAAGCTTTCTTT.

In this sample, this clonotype turned up many times. V gene TRBV7-8 combines with J gene TRBJ2-5; tentatively, D is TRBD2 (6 bases). Trimming shortened V by 7 bases and J by 5 bases, and 17 bases separated the two germline ends. The CDR3 consists of 14 residues. The germline V gene has CDR1 SGHVS and CDR2 FQNEAQ. CDR3 region: CASIGTPIEETQYF. For the CDR3, the DNA is TGTGCCAGCATCGGGACTCCCATCGAGGAGACCCAGTACTTC.

Concerning this clonotype: A read error is likely here: a far larger clone is one base away. The genes are TRBV11-2 and TRBJ2-7, with a tentative D call TRBD1 (6 bases). The CDR3 spans 14 residues. The germline gives CDR1 SGHAT, CDR2 FQNNGV. Between the trimmed V and J ends, which lost 5 bases and 7 bases, there was a span of 18 bases. The CDR3, as DNA: TGTGCCAGCAGCCCACGGACAGTGAGCGATGAGCAGTACTTC. Amino acids: CASSPRTVSDEQYF. The whole variable domain, filled in from reference TRBV11-2 and TRBJ2-7, reads EAGVAQSPRYKIIEKRQSVAFWCNPISGHATLYWYQQILGQGPKLLIQFQNNGVVDDSQLPKDRFSAERLKGVDSTLKIQPAKLEDSAVYLCASSPRTVSDEQYFGPGTRLTVT.

This clonotype was seen repeatedly, ten times or more. The rearrangement uses TRBV29-1 and TRBJ2-5; 12 nucleotides match TRBD2. V lost 5 bases to trimming and J lost 5 bases; unmatched junction nucleotides: 3. The germline V gene encodes CDR1 SQVTM and CDR2 ANQGSEA. This CDR3 region has 13 residues. CDR3 coding DNA: TGCAGCGTTCTCACTAGCGGGGGGGAGACCCAGTACTTC. As protein: CSVLTSGGETQYF.

On this clonotype itself: A far larger clone is one base from this, pointing to a likely read error. V is TRBV6-1 and J is TRBJ2-7, with 8 bases identical to TRBD2. V was clipped by 10 bases and J by 2 bases; unmatched bases: 7. There are 13 residues in the CDR3. The germline V gene has CDR1 MNHNS and CDR2 SASEGT. The CDR3 DNA reads as TGTGCCACCTGCGGGAGGCTTACCTACGAGCAGTACTTC. Amino acid sequence: CATCGRLTYEQYF.

This clonotype showed up many times. The chain carries TRBV6-5 and TRBJ1-1; 7 bases fit TRBD1. CDR1 MNHEY and CDR2 SVGAGI come from the germline V gene. This CDR3 contains 14 residues. Losses at the gene ends were 0 bases for V and 5 bases for J; bases not matched to a gene: 3. CDR3 region: CASSYSQGGTEAFF. In DNA form, the CDR3 reads TGTGCCAGCAGTTACTCCCAGGGGGGGACTGAAGCTTTCTTT.

Turning to this clonotype: This likely came from a read error, as a far larger clone is one base away. The rearrangement uses TRBV6-1 and TRBJ2-7; D may correspond to TRBD1 or TRBD2 (5 bases each). V lost 5 bases to trimming and J lost 0 bases, with 14 bases between them. The CDR3 has 15 residues. The germline V gene encodes CDR1 MNHNS and CDR2 SASEGT. The CDR3 here is CASSLGVPSSYEQYF. The CDR3 DNA sequence: TGTGCCAGCAGTTTGGGGGTCCCTAGCTCCTACGAGCAGTACTTC.

This clonotype was seen many times. The CDR3 loop is CASSRSFGTISSGANVLTF. In nucleotides, the CDR3 is TGTGCCAGCAGCCGAAGTTTTGGGACTATTTCCTCTGGGGCCAACGTCCTGACTTTC. J is TRBJ2-6 and V is TRBV14, with TRBD2 matching 7 bases. The junction had 12 bases not matched to a gene; V was cut back by 4 bases and J by 0 bases. CDR3 length: 19 residues. Germline V gene sequence: CDR1 SGHDN, CDR2 FVKESK.

In its sample, this clonotype was seen many times. This CDR3 reads CATSDRTSARTDTQYF. In DNA form, the CDR3 reads TGTGCCACCAGTGATCGGACTAGCGCCCGCACAGATACGCAGTATTTT. The genes are TRBV24-1 and TRBJ2-3, with 9 bases lining up with TRBD2. The CDR3 length is 16 residues. Trimming took 3 bases from V and 1 from J; bases not matched to a gene: 4. The germline V gene has CDR1 KGHDR and CDR2 SFDVKD.

Ten or more counts support this clonotype. The J gene is TRBJ2-1, the V gene TRBV12-3 or TRBV12-4, with D possibly matching TRBD1 (6 bases). The CDR3 extends over 16 amino acids. The V and J ends lost 7 bases and 1 base respectively, with 17 bases between them. The CDR3 spells CASTPSGQGSYNEQFF. The CDR3 region has the DNA TGTGCCAGCACCCCTTCGGGACAAGGATCCTACAATGAGCAGTTCTTC.

This clonotype was counted ten times or more. The CDR3 sequence is CASSPPRVSGGTYEQYF. The DNA for the CDR3 is TGTGCCAGCAGTCCTCCGCGGGTCTCAGGGGGCACCTACGAGCAGTACTTC. The rearrangement joins TRBV28 to TRBJ2-7, with TRBD1 matching 8 bases. The CDR3 sequence is 17 residues long. J gave up 2 bases and V 5 bases, and 14 bases lay outside the gene matches. Germline loops: CDR1 MDHEN, CDR2 SYDVKM.

The chain couples TRBV21-1 to TRBJ2-1; TRBD2 is the table's D call, not checked against the DNA. TRBV21-1 is tagged as a pseudogene. The CDR3 runs 15 residues. CDR3: CVSSTGLAGVGEQFF. DNA of the CDR3: TGTGTCAGCAGCACGGGACTAGCGGGAGTTGGTGAGCAGTTCTTC.

This clonotype was observed a few times. Because the CDR3's place on the DNA is in doubt, the DNA is left out and the CDR3 is given as listed by TCRdb. The J gene is TRBJ2-2, the V gene TRBV5-1; the table's D call of TRBD2 was not tested on the DNA. Germline-derived CDR1 and CDR2 are SGHRS and YFSETQ. The CDR3 is 17 residues long, ends included. The CDR3: CASKRRATGELFFFFFF.

As for this clonotype: This likely traces to a read error, being one base from a far larger clone. J is TRBJ1-2 and V is TRBV12-3 or TRBV12-4; 8 positions agree with TRBD1. The CDR3 contains 14 residues. CDR3 in DNA: TGTGCCAGCAGTGAAGAGGCAGGGGGCGTTGGCCACACCTTC. This gives the protein CASSEEAGGVGHTF.

This clonotype was detected ten times or more. The CDR3 loop is CSAGRGLGAFF. CDR3 in DNA: TGCAGTGCTGGAAGGGGGCTCGGAGCTTTCTTT. The gene calls are TRBV20-1 and TRBJ1-1, with 7 bases identical to TRBD1. The CDR3 has 11 residues. Trimming at V came to 5 bases and at J to 10 bases, leaving 7 bases not matched to a gene. Germline CDR1 DFQATT, CDR2 SNEGSKA (reference sequence).

This clonotype was seen at least ten times. The genes are TRBV5-1 and TRBJ1-3; D not certain. The V and J ends lost 4 bases and 0 bases respectively, with 17 bases between them. Germline CDR1 reads SGHRS; CDR2 reads YFSETQ. The CDR3 totals 17 residues. In nucleotides, the CDR3 is TGCGCCAGCAGCCCTCGGACTGGAACAAGCTCTGGAAACACCATATATTTT. It encodes CASSPRTGTSSGNTIYF.

This clonotype was counted ten times or more. The chain recombines TRBV5-1 with TRBJ2-1; possible D gene TRBD2, 5 bases. Trimming removed 8 bases at V and 2 bases at J, with 14 bases between. CDR1 is SGHRS and CDR2 is YFSETQ in the germline V gene. This CDR3 contains 14 residues. CDR3 in amino acids: CASRRAETYNEQFF. The DNA for the CDR3 is TGCGCCAGTCGACGAGCGGAGACCTACAATGAGCAGTTCTTC.

V and J are TRBV19 and TRBJ2-3, with no clear D. The germline gives CDR1 LNHDA, CDR2 SQIVND (reference sequence). The CDR3 has 13 residues. V shed 9 bases and J shed 5 bases, with 15 bases lying between them. In DNA form, the CDR3 reads TGTGCCAGCTCGGATCGTTTCGGAGATACGCAGTATTTT. Protein sequence: CASSDRFGDTQYF.